The 21 T cell receptor beta chains below come from one sample, sequenced in a study of CD8 T cells in ankylosing spondylitis. TCRdb independently ran MiXCR on the 5' RACE reads; one entry per CDR3 protein. The sample lists roughly 670,000 distinct CDR3 sequences; about 20% were seen once. General study results and limits: Eight or nine highly homologous variants formed a TCR beta motif that appeared characteristic of ankylosing spondylitis blood.

The antigens of these receptors remain unknown. The sequenced sample consisted of blood, either unsorted or a sorted T cell fraction (not recorded which). The receptors stem from a male donor with ankylosing spondylitis.

This clonotype was observed a few times. The chain has TRBV6-2 or TRBV6-3 and TRBJ2-3; D may be TRBD1 or TRBD2 (6 bases each). The CDR3 covers 15 residues. The V and J ends lost 7 bases and 1 base respectively, with 15 bases between them. Germline values: CDR1 MNHEY, CDR2 SVGEGT. The CDR3 region is CASTKLGGGTDTQYF. The CDR3 nucleotides are TGTGCCAGCACTAAGTTGGGGGGCGGCACAGATACGCAGTATTTT.

This clonotype was detected a few times. The chain combines TRBV9 with TRBJ2-7; D possibly corresponds to TRBD2 (5 bases). The CDR3 extends over 13 amino acids. CDR1 and CDR2 from the germline V gene are SGDLS and YYNGEE. V was trimmed by 3 bases and J by 6 bases, leaving 13 bases between them. CDR3 nucleotide sequence: TGTGCCAGCAGCGCCCAGGACTGGGGCGAGCAGTACTTC. Translated: CASSAQDWGEQYF. Complete variable domain (other parts from reference TRBV9 and TRBJ2-7): DSGVTQTPKHLITATGQRVTLRCSPRSGDLSVYWYQQSLDQGLQFLIQYYNGEERAKGNILERFSAQQFPDLHSELNLSSLELGDSALYFCASSAQDWGEQYFGPGTRLTVT.

This rearrangement joins TRBV25-1 to TRBJ2-7; D is unclear. The CDR3 sequence is 15 residues long. Trimming left V 2 bases short and J 2 bases short, with 13 bases between. The germline gives CDR1 MGHDK, CDR2 SYGVNS. CDR3 DNA sequence: TGTGCCAGCAGTGAAGTTGCCCCAGGACCCTACGAGCAGTACTTC. Amino acids: CASSEVAPGPYEQYF.

CDR3 DNA: TGCAGCGCCATATGCCGGGTTTCTGGGGCCAACGTCCTGACTTTC. It translates to CSAICRVSGANVLTF. J is TRBJ2-6 and V is TRBV29-1; D ambiguous. The CDR3 loop spans 15 amino acids. Germline V CDR1 and CDR2: SQVTM, ANQGSEA. V lost 7 bases and J lost 1, with 14 bases in between.

In its sample, this clonotype was seen many times. The chain couples TRBV20-1 to TRBJ1-1, with D possibly matching TRBD1 (5 bases). CDR1 DFQATT and CDR2 SNEGSKA come from the germline V gene (reference sequence). V gave up 4 bases and J gave up 0 bases, with 9 bases separating them. The CDR3 is 13 amino acids. This CDR3 reads CSAIQDMNTEAFF. The CDR3 DNA sequence: TGCAGTGCTATACAGGACATGAACACTGAAGCTTTCTTT.

The chain recombines TRBV25-1 with TRBJ2-5; D may be TRBD2 (6 bases). CDR3 length: 18 amino acids. From germline, CDR1 is MGHDK and CDR2 SYGVNS. Trimming took off 3 bases at V and 0 bases at J, with 20 bases between the two ends. The CDR3 is CASSDHRDFERYQETQYF. In DNA form, the CDR3 reads TGTGCCAGCAGTGATCACCGGGACTTCGAAAGGTACCAAGAGACCCAGTACTTC.

This clonotype was counted between two and nine times. The chain employs TRBV7-9 and TRBJ2-5; a weak D match, TRBD2 (5 bases). The CDR3 spans 14 residues. V shed 0 bases and J shed 7 bases, with 12 bases lying between them. Germline CDR1 SEHNR, CDR2 FQNEAQ (reference sequence). CDR3 sequence reads: CASSLAGPEGTQYF. CDR3 nucleotides: TGTGCCAGCAGCTTAGCTGGACCCGAGGGGACCCAGTACTTC.

This clonotype showed up many times. The chain links TRBV29-1 to TRBJ1-5; 9 nucleotides match TRBD1. V dropped 5 bases and J dropped 2; count of bases not matched to a gene: 1. Germline CDR1 reads SQVTM; CDR2 reads ANQGSEA. CDR3 length equals 13 residues. Here the CDR3 reads CSVRTGGNQPQHF. CDR3 DNA sequence: TGCAGCGTTCGGACAGGGGGCAATCAGCCCCAGCATTTT.

This clonotype was counted between two and nine times. The chain carries TRBV25-1 and TRBJ2-7; perhaps D is TRBD1 or TRBD2 (5 bases each). Trimming left V 1 base short and J 6 bases short, with 22 bases between. CDR3 length: 17 residues. Germline CDR1 and CDR2: MGHDK and SYGVNS. The CDR3 sequence is CASSESSPGQGGLEQYF. The CDR3 region has the DNA TGTGCCAGCAGTGAATCGTCCCCGGGGCAGGGCGGACTCGAGCAGTACTTC.

This clonotype was recorded a few times. J is TRBJ2-2 and V is TRBV12-1; the table's D gene call, TRBD1, was not cross checked with the DNA. TRBV12-1 is marked as a pseudogene. The CDR3 has 19 residues. CDR3 residues: CASIWDRGRPAGETGELFF. In DNA form, the CDR3 reads TGTGCCAGCATCTGGGACAGGGGGCGCCCAGCGGGAGAGACCGGGGAGCTGTTTTTT.

There are many counts of this clonotype. The rearrangement links TRBV4-3 to TRBJ1-1; TRBD1 matches at 9 bases. Unmatched junction bases numbered 12, after V lost 0 bases and J lost 1 base. The CDR3 contains 19 residues. Germline V gene sequence: CDR1 LGHNA, CDR2 YSLEER. As DNA, the CDR3 is TGCGCCAGCAGCCAAGATATCCCCGGGACAGGGTCCCGGAACACTGAAGCTTTCTTT. Its translation is CASSQDIPGTGSRNTEAFF.

V gene TRBV27 combines with J gene TRBJ1-5; TRBD1 is a possible D gene (6 bases). V lost 6 bases and J 4 bases, leaving 19 bases between the germline ends. The CDR3 spans 16 residues. CDR1 and CDR2 from the germline V gene are MNHEY and SMNVEV (reference sequence). The CDR3 DNA is TGTGCCAGCAGCCCCTTTAACAGGGAGGGTAATCAGCCCCAGCATTTT. Residues: CASSPFNREGNQPQHF.

This chain links TRBV12-3 or TRBV12-4 with TRBJ1-5, with TRBD1 matching 9 bases. The CDR3 extends over 18 amino acids. V gave up 7 bases and J gave up 1 base; unmatched junction bases: 14. Here the CDR3 reads CASTSGTGWIASNQPQHF. DNA for the CDR3: TGTGCCAGCACCTCCGGGACAGGGTGGATCGCCAGCAATCAGCCCCAGCATTTT.

This clonotype was seen more than once but under ten times. This sequence joins TRBV29-1 and TRBJ2-1; TRBD2 matches at 8 bases. This CDR3 contains 15 residues. The V segment lost 6 bases and the J segment 6 bases; nucleotides outside the gene matches: 13. Germline-derived CDR1 and CDR2 are SQVTM and ANQGSEA. The CDR3 nucleotides read TGCAGCGTGGACCACCGGGAGGGCACTATCAATGAGCAGTTCTTC. This sequence encodes CSVDHREGTINEQFF.

This chain connects TRBV12-3 or TRBV12-4 to TRBJ2-7; 10 bases fit TRBD1. Trimming at V came to 6 bases and at J to 4 bases, leaving 6 bases not matched to a gene. The CDR3 is made up of 14 amino acids. The CDR3 region is CASRFGTGVYEQYF. The CDR3 DNA reads as TGTGCCAGCAGGTTCGGGACAGGGGTATACGAGCAGTACTTC.

This clonotype was detected only a few times. V and J are TRBV11-2 and TRBJ1-3; unclear D gene. Trimming pared 3 bases from V and 0 bases from J, leaving 9 bases between. Germline V gene sequence: CDR1 SGHAT, CDR2 FQNNGV. This CDR3 is built from 15 residues. The CDR3, as DNA: TGTGCCAGCAGCTTTCAGCTCCCCTCTGGAAACACCATATATTTT. Protein product: CASSFQLPSGNTIYF.

This sequence joins TRBV11-1 and TRBJ1-1; 7 positions agree with TRBD1. With V trimmed by 1 base and J by 4 bases, 6 bases remained unmatched. Germline V lookup: CDR1 SGHAT, CDR2 FQDESV (reference sequence). This CDR3 is built from 15 residues. The CDR3 region has the DNA TGTGCCAGCAGCTTAGGCACGACAGGGCCCACTGAAGCTTTCTTT. It is translated as CASSLGTTGPTEAFF.

This clonotype was counted many times. The V call is TRBV29-1, the J call TRBJ2-1, with D unresolved. Looked up from germline, CDR1 is SQVTM and CDR2 is ANQGSEA. This CDR3 is 10 amino acids long. DNA for the CDR3: TGCGCCGCGCGATACAATGAGCAGTTCTTC. It yields the protein CAARYNEQFF.

Many counts were recorded for this clonotype. This rearrangement joins TRBV5-1 to TRBJ1-1, with D uncertain. Trimming stripped 0 bases from V and 7 bases from J, with 13 bases between. The CDR3 is 14 residues long. Per germline, CDR1 SGHRS and CDR2 YFSETQ. The CDR3 DNA follows: TGCGCCAGCAGCTTGGGTGGGGAAACCCTTGAAGCTTTCTTT. Translated, it gives CASSLGGETLEAFF.

Only a few counts were recorded for this clonotype. The rearrangement uses TRBV7-7 and TRBJ2-5; 8 bases map to TRBD1. This CDR3 is 15 amino acids long. Germline lookup yields CDR1 SSHAT and CDR2 FNYEAQ (reference sequence). After removal of 3 bases from V and 3 bases from J, the junction contained 6 bases not matched to a gene. The CDR3, as DNA: TGTGCCAGCAGCTTCGGACAGGGTGAGGAAGAGACCCAGTACTTC. This sequence encodes CASSFGQGEEETQYF. The entire variable domain, with the rest obtained from reference TRBV7-7 and TRBJ2-5, is as follows: GAGVSQSPRYKVTKRGQDVTLRCDPISSHATLYWYQQALGQGPEFLTYFNYEAQPDKSGLPSDRFSAERPEGSISTLTIQRTEQRDSAMYRCASSFGQGEEETQYFGPGTRLLVL.

The CDR3 bases are TGTGCCAGCAGCTTATCCCGGGGTAGCGGGGGCGCAGATACGCAGTATTTT. It translates to CASSLSRGSGGADTQYF. The chain is built from TRBV7-3 and TRBJ2-3, with TRBD2 matching over 9 bases. This CDR3 has 17 residues. Germline assignment: CDR1 SGHTA and CDR2 FQGTGA. Trimming cost V 2 bases and J 4 bases; bases outside gene matches: 10. Variable domain in full (rest from reference TRBV7-3 and TRBJ2-3): GAGVSQTPSNKVTEKGKYVELRCDPISGHTALYWYRQSLGQGPEFLIYFQGTGAADDSGLPNDRFFAVRPEGSVSTLKIQRTERGDSAVYLCASSLSRGSGGADTQYFGPGTRLTVL.